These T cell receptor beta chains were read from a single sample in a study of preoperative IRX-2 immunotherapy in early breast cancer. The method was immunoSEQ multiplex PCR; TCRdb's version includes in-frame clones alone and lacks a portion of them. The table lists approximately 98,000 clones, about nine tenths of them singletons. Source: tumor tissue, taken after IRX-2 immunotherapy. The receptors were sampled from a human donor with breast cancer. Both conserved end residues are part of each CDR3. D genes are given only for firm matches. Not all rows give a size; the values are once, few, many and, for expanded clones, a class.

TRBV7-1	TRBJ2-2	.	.	TGTGCCAGCAGCTTCTCTTGGGTCACCGGGGAGCTGTTTTTT	CASSFSWVTGELFF
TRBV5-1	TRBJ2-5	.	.	TGCGCCAGCAGCCGATCGATAGAGCAAGAGACCCAGTACTTC	CASSRSIEQETQYF
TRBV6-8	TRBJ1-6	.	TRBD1	TGTGCCAGCACCGGACAGGGAAATTCACCCCTCCACTTT	CASTGQGNSPLHF
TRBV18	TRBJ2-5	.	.	TGTGCCAGCTCACCACCGGGACCCCGGGGGAAAGAGACCCAGTACTTC	CASSPPGPRGKETQYF
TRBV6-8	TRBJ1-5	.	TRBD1	TGTGCCAGCAGATCGACAGGGAGGAGCAATCAGCCCCAGCATTTT	CASRSTGRSNQPQHF
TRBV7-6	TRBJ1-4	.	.	TGTGCCAGCAGCTTATTGAAAGGAGAGGAAAAACTGTTTTTT	CASSLLKGEEKLFF
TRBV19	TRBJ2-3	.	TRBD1	TGTGCCAGTAGTGGGACAGGAAGCACAGATACGCAGTATTTT	CASSGTGSTDTQYF
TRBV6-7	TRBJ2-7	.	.	TGTGCCAGCAGTTACTCCAGAGAACTATCCAAGCAGTACTTC	CASSYSRELSKQYF
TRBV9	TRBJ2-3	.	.	TGTGCCAGCAGCCCCTGGCTCGGATCGGATACGCAGTATTTT	CASSPWLGSDTQYF
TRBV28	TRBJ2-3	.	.	TGTGCCAGCAGTTTTCGGGCTAGCGCAGATACGCAGTATTTT	CASSFRASADTQYF
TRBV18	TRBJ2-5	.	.	TGTGCCAGCTCACCCCAGTCCGGGAAAGCCCAGTACTTC	CASSPQSGKAQYF
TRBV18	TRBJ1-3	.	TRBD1	TGTGCCAGCTCACCGGGGACAGTCTCTGGAAACACCATATATTTT	CASSPGTVSGNTIYF
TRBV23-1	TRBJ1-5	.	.	TGCGCCAGCAGGTCAGGCGGGGGTAGGAGCAATCAGCCCCAGCATTTT	CASRSGGGRSNQPQHF
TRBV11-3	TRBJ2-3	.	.	TGTGCCAGCCACTTTGTGTCGGGAGTCGGTGTACCAGATACGCAGTATTTT	CASHFVSGVGVPDTQYF
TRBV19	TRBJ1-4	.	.	TGTGCCACGGTTAACCCGGGACCGAATGAAAAACTGTTTTTT	CATVNPGPNEKLFF
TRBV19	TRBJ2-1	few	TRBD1	TGTGCCAGTGTTCCAGGGACAGGGGGAGGGGTTGAGCAGTTCTTC	CASVPGTGGGVEQFF
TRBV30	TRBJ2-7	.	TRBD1	TGTGCCTGGGAGGGACAGGGGAATAATCGAGGCTACGAGCAGTACTTC	CAWEGQGNNRGYEQYF
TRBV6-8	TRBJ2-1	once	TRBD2	TGTGCCAGCAGTGTCGGAGCGGGGGTAGTTGGTGAGCAGTTCTTC	CASSVGAGVVGEQFF
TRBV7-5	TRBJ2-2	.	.	TGTGCCAGCAGCTCTGATTTACCCCGGGACACCGGGGAGCTGTTTTTT	CASSSDLPRDTGELFF
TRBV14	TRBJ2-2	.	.	TGTGCCAGCAGGCCGTCCGGGAACACCGGGGAGCTGTTTTTT	CASRPSGNTGELFF
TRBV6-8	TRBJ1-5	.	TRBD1	TGTGCCAGCAGTTACTCACCGGGACAGGGTCTGCCCCAGCATTTT	CASSYSPGQGLPQHF
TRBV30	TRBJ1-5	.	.	TGTGCCTGGAGTGAGGAAAGCAATCAGCCCCAGCATTTT	CAWSEESNQPQHF
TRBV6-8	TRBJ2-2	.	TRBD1	TGTGCCAGCAGTCCGAGACAGGGCAACACCGGGGAGCTGTTTTTT	CASSPRQGNTGELFF
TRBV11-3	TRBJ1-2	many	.	TGTGCCAGCAGCCCGACCTGGGGGGCTGGCTATGGCTACACCTTC	CASSPTWGAGYGYTF
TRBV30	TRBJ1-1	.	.	TGTGCCTGGAGTTGGGGGGGCAGGGACACTGAAGCTTTCTTT	CAWSWGGRDTEAFF
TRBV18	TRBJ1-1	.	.	TGTGCCAGCTCACCACAGGATCGGGCGGCAAACACTGAAGCTTTCTTT	CASSPQDRAANTEAFF
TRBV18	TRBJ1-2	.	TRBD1	TGTGCCAGCTCACCATTCTCCCCGGACAGGGCTTCAACTAACTATGGCTACACCTTC	CASSPFSPDRASTNYGYTF
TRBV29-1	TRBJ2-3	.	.	TGCAGCGTTGAAGGGGGCAGGAGGGTCACAAGCACAGATACGCAGTATTTT	CSVEGGRRVTSTDTQYF
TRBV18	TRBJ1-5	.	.	TGTGCCAGCTCACCTCAGGTTAGCAATCAGCCCCAGCATTTT	CASSPQVSNQPQHF
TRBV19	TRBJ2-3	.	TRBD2	TGTGCCAGCAGCGGGTTAGCGGGAAGCACAGATACGCAGTATTTT	CASSGLAGSTDTQYF
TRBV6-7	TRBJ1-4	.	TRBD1	TGTGCCAGCATCAGGGGGCCAACTAATGAAAAACTGTTTTTT	CASIRGPTNEKLFF
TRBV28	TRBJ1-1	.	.	TGTGCCAGCAGTTGGAACAGGGAATACACTGAAGCTTTCTTT	CASSWNREYTEAFF
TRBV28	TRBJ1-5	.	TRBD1	TGTGCCAGCAGTTTGTCGCAGGGGGGCAATCAGCCCCAGCATTTT	CASSLSQGGNQPQHF
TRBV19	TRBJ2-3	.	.	TGTGCCAGTAGTAAGACAGCTAGCACAGATACGCAGTATTTT	CASSKTASTDTQYF
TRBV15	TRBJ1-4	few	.	TGTGCCACCAGCATTGGTCCCACAGGACGCTATGAAAAACTGTTTTTT	CATSIGPTGRYEKLFF
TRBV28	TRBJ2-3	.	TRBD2	TGTGCCAGCAGTTTGGGACTAGCGATACCCACAGATACGCAGTATTTT	CASSLGLAIPTDTQYF
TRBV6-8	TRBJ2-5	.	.	TGTGCCATCAGTGTTAGCCTACAGGAGACCCAGTACTTC	CAISVSLQETQYF
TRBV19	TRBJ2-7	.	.	TGTGTCAGTAGTACGGGGGCCAACCTCGAGCAGTACTTC	CVSSTGANLEQYF
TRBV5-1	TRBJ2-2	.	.	TGCGCCAGCACGCATTACTGGGAGGCGGGCACCGGGGAGCTGTTTTTT	CASTHYWEAGTGELFF
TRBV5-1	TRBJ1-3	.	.	TGCGCCAGCAGCGTGATGGGGATTAGCTCTGGAAACACCATATATTTT	CASSVMGISSGNTIYF
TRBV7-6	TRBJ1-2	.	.	TGTGCCAGCAGCTTTTCGCCGGACTCTTTTTTCTATGGCTACACCTTC	CASSFSPDSFFYGYTF
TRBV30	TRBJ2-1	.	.	TGTGCCTGGAGTGCCTCCAATGAGCAGTTCTTC	CAWSASNEQFF
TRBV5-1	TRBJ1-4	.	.	TGCGCCAGCAGCTTGCGGTCGGCTAATGAAAAACTGTTTTTT	CASSLRSANEKLFF
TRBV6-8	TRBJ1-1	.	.	TGTGCCAGCAGTCTGCCAGGTCCTGAAGCTTTCTTT	CASSLPGPEAFF
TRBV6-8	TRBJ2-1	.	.	TGTGCCAGCAGTTACGAGGGAATGAATGAGCAGTTCTTC	CASSYEGMNEQFF
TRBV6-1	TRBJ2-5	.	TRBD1	TGTGCCAGCAGTGAAGCGAGGAGGCACAGGGGACAAGAGACCCAGTACTTC	CASSEARRHRGQETQYF
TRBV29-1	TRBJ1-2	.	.	TGCAGCGTTGAGGGGGCAGGAGCTAACTATGGCTACACCTTC	CSVEGAGANYGYTF
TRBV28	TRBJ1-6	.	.	TGTGCCAGCAGTTACATCGGCGGGGCTTATAATTCACCCCTCCACTTT	CASSYIGGAYNSPLHF
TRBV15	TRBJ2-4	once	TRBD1	TGTGCCACCGCCAGAGTAGGGACAGGCAAAAACATTCAGTACTTC	CATARVGTGKNIQYF
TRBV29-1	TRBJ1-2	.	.	TGCAGCGTTGAAGTAGCCTCCTATGGCTACACCTTC	CSVEVASYGYTF
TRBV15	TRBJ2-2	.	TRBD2	TGTGCCACCAGCGCCTGGACTAGCGGCACCGGGGAGCTGTTTTTT	CATSAWTSGTGELFF
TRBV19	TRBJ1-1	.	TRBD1	TGTGCCAGTAGGATACAGGGGGCGCAGATCAAGGACACTGAAGCTTTCTTT	CASRIQGAQIKDTEAFF
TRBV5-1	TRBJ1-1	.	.	TGCGCCAGCAGCGTAAGACAGGTAGGGACTGAAGCTTTCTTT	CASSVRQVGTEAFF
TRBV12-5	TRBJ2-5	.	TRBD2	TGTGCTAGTGGAGCGGGGATCCAAGAGACCCAGTACTTC	CASGAGIQETQYF
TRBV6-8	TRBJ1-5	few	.	TGTGCCAGCAGTTACAGGGCCTCCAATCAGCCCCAGCATTTT	CASSYRASNQPQHF
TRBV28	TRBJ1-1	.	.	TGTGCCAGCAGTCTACTTGCGACAGGGAACACTGAAGCTTTCTTT	CASSLLATGNTEAFF
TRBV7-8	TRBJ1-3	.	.	TGTGCCAGCGGAAGGGGCGGAGGAAACACCATATATTTT	CASGRGGGNTIYF